This T cell receptor (beta chain) derives from a study of cytomegalovirus exposure and HLA in healthy donors (TCRdb year 2017). A note on the overall study: In an earlier analysis of approximately 640 of the donors, approximately 260 Gb of sequence data and 90 million to 120 million unique TCR beta sequences from approximately 180 million T cells were reported. Of the roughly 400 genotyped donors, around 81% fell in the genetic ancestry cluster associated with self-reported Caucasian donors. In the later analysis, no new phenotypic data were used to find candidate immune exposures; instead, reliance was placed on TCR beta sequences and their occurrence across donors. Both class I and class II loci were covered by HLA typing, at four-digit resolution. A later genetic analysis took genome-wide SNP genotypes for about three fifths of the 666 donors and used that subset as a discovery cohort. Along with the approximately 700-subject first cohort, a separate validation cohort of over a hundred different subjects was used. Donor age, sex, ethnicity and CMV serostatus were collected together with the repertoire data. An earlier analysis of around 540 of the donors applied high-throughput TCR beta sequencing to assess whether each TCR beta V gene segment acted as functional or pseudogenic. Roughly 320 gigabases of sequencing data and around 85 million unique TCR sequences made up an early release that covered approximately 650 HLA-typed donors. All discovery cohort repertoires had been generated using a single sequencing platform. Among some 400 genotyped donors of the cohort, an average of 235,054 unique TCR beta nucleotide sequences were sequenced per donor, roughly 20% of them non-productive. The aim of the study was to test whether cataloging public T cell receptors could identify signatures of past pathogen exposure. Because of strong linkage in the cohort, four to six DR-DQ haplotypes were treated as single units for association and clustering. The T cell repertoires of 666 subjects were profiled by immunosequencing and related to cytomegalovirus serostatus. The number of donors typed differed by locus, with about 629-640 for A, B, C, DRB1 and DQB1, 522 for DQA1, nearly 610 for DPA1, and approximately 470 for DPB1. To study patterns of TCR occurrence, a later analysis re-analyzed previously published TCR beta repertoires from 500 to 850 donors and added high-resolution HLA genotyping. To predict cytomegalovirus infection status, the study brought together high-throughput TCR immunosequencing, statistical association of individual TCRs with disease status, and machine learning.

The CDR3 goes from the cysteine to the phenylalanine over 13 residues. Just CDR3 DNA is preserved here, 39 bases in frame from base 1. Relative to germline, V is missing 6 bases and J is missing 4 bases, with 6 bases of the junction outside any gene match. CDR1 and CDR2 were assigned from the germline V gene as SGHTA and FQGNSA. This clone was counted once. What this receptor recognizes is not known. The sample holds no much larger clone one base away, and base qualities are not on file. General findings and caveats noted by the study authors: Linkage disequilibrium might explain the correlated functional status among segregating V segments, but an unknown experimental factor could not be excluded. In a later analysis, most CMV-associated TCR beta chains were found to appear HLA-restricted, with HLA associations seemingly driven largely by CMV exposure. The presence/absence analyses assumed that sequencing depth was roughly uniform across donors, and that assumption may not be true. The authors suggested that the approach could potentially be generalized to other disease states and immunological phenotypes. In vitro tests confirmed that a few of the cytomegalovirus-associated TCR beta chains recognize cytomegalovirus antigens. In both the original and validation cohorts, the classifier was reported to diagnose cytomegalovirus status with high specificity and sensitivity. When HLA alleles, especially DR and DQ, strongly co-occurred, attributing TCR associations to individual alleles was difficult. A cluster of highly shared sequence variants was judged likely to represent a technical artifact of the sequencing pipeline. A further reported finding was that TCR beta sequences accurately predicted the HLA-A and HLA-B alleles for most subjects in the first cohort. For the cohort, immune exposure information was limited to CMV serostatus. According to a later genetic analysis, donors in an Asian-associated ancestry cluster had fewer N-insertions in productive TCRs than the approximately 650-donor mean. According to a later analysis, parvovirus B19, influenza, CMV and Epstein-Barr virus appeared linked to several top co-occurrence clusters. Because counts were too low, about 18 rarely observed V segments, including chromosome 9 orphons, were excluded from the earlier analysis of 587 of the donors. In a later genetic analysis, a missense DCLRE1C variant was associated with V-gene and J-gene trimming of TCR beta chains, and the association was replicated in an independent cohort. Specific HLA alleles were associated with 16,951 TCR beta sequences at a false discovery rate of 0.05 in a later analysis. In this cohort, only TCR beta chains were sequenced, and detectable features were limited by the absence of alpha or paired-chain data. In a later analysis, HLA-associated TCR beta chains showed more clonal expansion and lower generation probabilities than non-associated chains that were equally common. In a later analysis, TCR association rates were found to vary across HLA loci, with the most associated TCRs seen for DRB1 alleles and the fewest for HLA-C alleles. While some public TCRs were present in many individuals, most TCR sequences turned up only very rarely across donors. In an earlier analysis of 450 to 750 of the donors, most TCR beta V segments appeared in productive rearrangements about 87% or about 30% of the time, broadly matching IMGT annotations. HLA typing was unavailable for some donors at each locus, so association tests used only the typed subset. Some IMGT-functional V segments, including TRBV6-2 and TRBV6-3, could not be distinguished by the 87-base-pair reads and were therefore excluded. In the study, approximately 150 TCR beta chains were listed as associated with cytomegalovirus.

The library was produced with the immunoSEQ multiplex PCR assay. For the multiplex PCR, a mixture combining 60 forward primers for TCR Vbeta segments and 13 reverse primers for TCR Jbeta segments was used. Amplification of the CDR3 region of rearranged TCR beta genes was performed with a multiplex PCR assay on genomic DNA. Amplified TCR beta libraries were sequenced as 87-base-pair reads on the Illumina HiSeq System. The original methods were these. A later analysis tallied 75 million to 95 million unique TCR beta chains across the 700 or so repertoires, and around 12 million of those chains were shared by two or more donors. Raw reads were error-corrected and collapsed into unique sequences with a nearest-neighbor algorithm that merged closely related sequences to remove PCR and sequencing errors. V, D and J gene segments were assigned by aligning CDR3 sequences to IMGT reference sequences. For a sequence to be retained, a match of at least six nucleotides to both a V gene segment and a J gene segment was required. A rearrangement counted as productive if the CDR3 had no stop codons and remained in frame with V and J, and every other rearrangement counted as non-productive. CDR3 was defined according to IMGT convention as the region running from the second conserved V-encoded cysteine to the conserved J-encoded phenylalanine. The earlier analysis of about 610 of the donors excluded sequences that lacked an unambiguous match to a single V gene segment. In an earlier analysis of approximately 500 of the donors, a V segment was called functional when productive rearrangements were above 56.7%, and segregating when the standard deviation between donors exceeded 5%. A statistical classification framework was built for diagnosing cytomegalovirus status from the catalog of TCR beta chain sequences. In a later analysis, TCR nucleotide sequences were compared against IMGT/GENE-DB human TR gene sequences so that V and J genes could be assigned. A later analysis assigned CDR3 sequences and most-parsimonious VDJ recombination scenarios with the TCRdist pipeline. In a later analysis, each TCR beta chain was defined by its CDR3 amino acid sequence together with its V-gene family, and reads without a unique V-gene family were excluded. As a way to deal with suspected cross-contamination and a sequencing artifact, a later analysis dropped 500 to 700 nucleotide sequences that were highly shared and had low generation probability. In a later analysis, a clonal expansion index was calculated for each public chain from normalized within-repertoire ranks of inferred template counts. A later analysis computed generation probabilities with a VDJ recombination model fitted to out-of-frame rearrangements, and checked the results against IGoR. In a later analysis, hypergeometric tests were used to score TCR-TCR, TCR-HLA and TCR-CMV co-occurrence, with a repertoire-size bias correction applied to TCR pairs. In a later analysis, false discovery rates were estimated by permuting HLA or CMV assignments 20 times. In a later analysis, co-occurring TCRs were grouped with DBSCAN, and TCRdist sequence similarity was added when clustering was performed within HLA-allele-positive subsets. Co-occurrence clustering excluded repertoires with fewer than 30,000 or more than 120,000 public chains, plus five with anomalous nucleotide sharing. TCRdb mirrors the immuneACCESS table, restricted to in-frame sequences. Some clones are absent from its copies; in checked studies, under half trace to an unresolved V gene, and the reason for the others is unknown. Clone size and V and J calls were adopted from that table, with D and trimming inferred from the DNA. Within this sample are approximately 150,000 clones, with approximately 82% of them counted one time only. The ten largest clones capture more than 1.5% of the sample.

The cohort was made up of 666 healthy bone marrow donors. At the time of sampling, all cohort members were nominally healthy, though unrecorded immune exposures were likely present. The donor tested CMV seronegative and was one of the 352 seronegative cohort members. Each donor provided a peripheral blood sample, and peripheral blood mononuclear cells were used for TCR beta sequencing. The Qiagen DNeasy Blood Extraction Kit was used to extract genomic DNA from the blood cell samples. The sequence is built from TRBV7-2 and TRBJ2-7; TRBD2 aligns with 7 central bases. This TCR was recovered from a woman aged 40 to 49 in good health and CMV-seronegative. Input material: PBMCs. The nucleotide sequence is TGTGCCAGCAGTCAGACTAGCTGGTACGAGCAGTACTTC. Translated, it gives CASSQTSWYEQYF.